The 13 T cell receptor beta chains below were found in one sample sequenced in a study of regulatory T cells in long-lasting Graves disease. Time point of the sample: persistent/refractory GD, antithyroid drugs over 5 years with positive TRAb. The TCR library used RNA extracted from PBMCs. iRepertoire HTBI primers and Arm-PCR of CDR3 regions built TCR beta libraries. In TCRdb, the multiplex PCR reads were re-called with MiXCR into one record per CDR3 protein. Of 500,000 to 700,000 distinct CDR3 sequences listed, roughly 30% are singletons. The sequencing used peripheral blood mononuclear cells (PBMCs), collected when the disease was refractory, from a patient treated with antithyroid drugs. These receptors were obtained from a female donor with Graves disease.

This clonotype has just a few counts. CDR3 nucleotides: TGTGCCTGGAGTTTTTCGGGGGCAACTAATGAAAAACTGTTTTTT. Protein product: CAWSFSGATNEKLFF. V gene TRBV30 combines with J gene TRBJ1-4, with D perhaps TRBD1 (5 bases). The germline V gene has CDR1 GTSNPN and CDR2 SVGIG (reference sequence). This CDR3 has 15 residues. Trimming removed 2 bases at V and 0 bases at J, with 10 bases between.

This sequence joins TRBV30 and TRBJ1-2; the match to TRBD1 covers 8 bases. Germline trimming cut 3 bases from V and 4 bases from J; bases unmatched to any gene: 1. Germline V CDR1 and CDR2: GTSNPN, SVGIG (reference sequence). This CDR3 region has 12 residues. This CDR3 reads CAWSGTGYGYTF. CDR3 sequence (DNA): TGTGCCTGGAGCGGGACAGGCTATGGCTACACCTTC.

This clonotype was recorded a few times. Given the absence of the conserved phenylalanine or tryptophan at the CDR3 end, a read error is likely. The DNA is omitted, as the CDR3 cannot be located on it reliably, and the CDR3 follows TCRdb's listing. The CDR3 sequence: CSARDRASGRAPI. The gene calls are TRBV20-1 and TRBJ2-7; TRBD2 is taken as the D call from the table, unchecked against the DNA. The CDR3 length equals 13 residues, ends included. Germline CDR1 DFQATT, CDR2 SNEGSKA (reference sequence).

This clonotype was observed at least ten times. The chain has TRBV12-3 or TRBV12-4 and TRBJ1-5; D is possibly TRBD1 (5 bases). Trimming cost V 6 bases and J 0 bases, with 18 bases left between them. The CDR3 runs to 17 residues. CDR3 DNA sequence: TGTGCCAGCAGAAAGAGACAGACTTCTATTAGCAATCAGCCCCAGCATTTT. Its translation: CASRKRQTSISNQPQHF.

This clonotype showed up just a few times. The chain links TRBV25-1 to TRBJ1-4; the D is unclear. Trimming removed 6 bases from V and 0 bases from J, with 11 bases in between. CDR1 and CDR2 from the germline V gene are MGHDK and SYGVNS. This CDR3 spans 15 amino acids. CDR3 bases: TGTGCCAGCAGCGTACTTGGGACAACTAATGAAAAACTGTTTTTT. Translating gives CASSVLGTTNEKLFF.

The chain uses TRBV6-5 and TRBJ1-1; D call uncertain. Deletions cut 2 bases from V and 1 base from J, with 8 bases between. Looked up from germline, CDR1 is MNHEY and CDR2 is SVGAGI. CDR3 length: 14 amino acids. CDR3 in DNA: TGTGCCAGCAGTTACGGTTTTTCGAACACTGAAGCTTTCTTT. Its translation: CASSYGFSNTEAFF.

This clonotype was counted between two and nine times. The chain links TRBV12-3 or TRBV12-4 to TRBJ1-2, with D unclear. This CDR3 comprises 13 residues. Trimming left V 0 bases short and J 2 bases short, with 4 bases between. The CDR3 is CASSLAINYGYTF. Written as DNA, the CDR3 is TGTGCCAGCAGTTTAGCGATCAACTATGGCTACACCTTC.

The rearrangement uses TRBV29-1 and TRBJ1-1; TRBD1 matches 7 bases. Per the germline V gene, CDR1 is SQVTM and CDR2 is ANQGSEA. V lost 7 bases to trimming and J lost 6 bases; unmatched junction nucleotides: 14. CDR3 size: 14 residues. Here the CDR3 reads CSARVGGEGSEAFF. The CDR3 DNA follows: TGCAGCGCGCGGGTAGGGGGCGAGGGCTCTGAAGCTTTCTTT.

This clonotype was picked up many times. The V call is TRBV20-1, the J call TRBJ1-1; 7 nucleotides agree with TRBD1. From germline, CDR1 is DFQATT and CDR2 SNEGSKA (reference sequence). V was pared by 3 bases and J by 4 bases, with 11 bases of the junction left unmatched. The CDR3 sequence is 15 residues long. CDR3 bases: TGCAGTGCTAGTACTACCAGGGGGTTGGGCACTGAAGCTTTCTTT. Translated, it gives CSASTTRGLGTEAFF.

This clonotype was counted between two and nine times. The rearrangement uses TRBV19 and TRBJ1-2; 8 bases are shared with TRBD1. The CDR3 is made up of 13 amino acids. The trim removed 9 bases at V and 5 bases at J, leaving 8 bases unmatched. Germline CDR1 reads LNHDA; CDR2 reads SQIVND (reference sequence). CDR3 sequence reads: CASSIGQGYGYTF. CDR3 nucleotides: TGTGCCAGCAGCATAGGACAGGGATATGGCTACACCTTC.

Many counts were recorded for this clonotype. This rearrangement joins TRBV28 to TRBJ1-2, with 7 bases matching TRBD1. CDR3 length equals 14 residues. Trimming removed 4 bases from V and 6 bases from J; junction bases left unmatched: 8. Germline values: CDR1 MDHEN, CDR2 SYDVKM. Here the CDR3 DNA reads TGTGCCAGCAGTTCGGGACAGTGGGTAGATGGCTACACCTTC. The encoded protein is CASSSGQWVDGYTF.

This clonotype occurred many times. The J gene is TRBJ1-2, the V gene TRBV28; TRBD1 matches at 11 bases. Germline V gene sequence: CDR1 MDHEN, CDR2 SYDVKM. J was trimmed by 7 bases and V by 4 bases; bases with no gene match: 11. CDR3 length: 16 residues. The CDR3 sequence: CASSSPWGQGVSGYTF. The CDR3 nucleotides are TGTGCCAGCAGTTCCCCTTGGGGACAGGGGGTGTCTGGCTACACCTTC.

Only a few counts were recorded for this clonotype. The CDR3 loop reads CASSMEGNQPQHF. The CDR3 DNA follows: TGTGCCAGTAGTATGGAGGGGAATCAGCCCCAGCATTTT. V usage is TRBV19 and J usage is TRBJ1-5; TRBD1 might be the D (5 bases). The CDR3 totals 13 residues. Germline V gives CDR1 LNHDA, CDR2 SQIVND (reference sequence). Deletions cut 3 bases from V and 4 bases from J, with 7 bases between.